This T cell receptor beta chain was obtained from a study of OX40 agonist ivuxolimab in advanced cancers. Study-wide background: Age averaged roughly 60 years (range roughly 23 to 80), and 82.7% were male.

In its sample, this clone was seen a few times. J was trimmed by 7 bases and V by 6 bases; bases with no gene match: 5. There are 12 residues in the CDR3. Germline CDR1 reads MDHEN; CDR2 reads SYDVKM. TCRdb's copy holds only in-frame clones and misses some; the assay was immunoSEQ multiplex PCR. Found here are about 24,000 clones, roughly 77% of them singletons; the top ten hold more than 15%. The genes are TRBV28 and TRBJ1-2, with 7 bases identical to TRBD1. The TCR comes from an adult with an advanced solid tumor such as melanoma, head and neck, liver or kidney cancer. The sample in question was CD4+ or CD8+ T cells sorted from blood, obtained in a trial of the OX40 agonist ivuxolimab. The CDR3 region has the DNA TGTGCCAGCAGCCCCCGACAGGGTGGCTACACCTTC. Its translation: CASSPRQGGYTF.